What follows are 31 T cell receptor beta chains derived from one specimen sequenced in a study of Ad26.COV2.S vaccination and SARS-CoV-2 variants. Sample treatment: some 19 received Ad26.COV2.S at low or high dose, single or two shots; 5 received placebo; per-sample allocation not given. Sampling happened 63 days after the first vaccine or placebo injection. Generated by immunoSEQ multiplex PCR, the TCRdb table keeps only in-frame clones and is missing some. The data hold 400,000 to 500,000 clones, with 70% to 90% observed a single time. This material consisted of peripheral blood, taken in a trial of Ad26.COV2.S vaccine versus placebo. Every receptor here comes from a person between 18 and 65 years old who received the Ad26.COV2.S COVID-19 vaccine or a placebo.

The CDR3, as DNA: TGCGCCAGCAGCCAAGATAGGGCAGGAAATTCACCCCTCCACTTT. Translation: CASSQDRAGNSPLHF. The V call is TRBV4-3, the J call TRBJ1-6; no firm D call. Germline values: CDR1 LGHNA, CDR2 YSLEER. The CDR3 extends over 15 amino acids. V lost 0 bases and J 7 bases, leaving 10 bases between the germline ends.

The V and J genes are TRBV15 and TRBJ2-7; TRBD1 matches at 11 bases. J was trimmed by 2 bases and V by 2 bases; bases with no gene match: 5. Germline V gives CDR1 LNHNV, CDR2 YYDKDF (reference sequence). The CDR3 loop spans 16 amino acids. The CDR3 nucleotides read TGTGCCACCAGCAGATCCCCGGGACAGGGGGCCTACGAGCAGTACTTC. It specifies CATSRSPGQGAYEQYF.

V and J are TRBV12-3 or TRBV12-4 and TRBJ2-6; D gene uncertain. With 9 bases removed from V and 2 bases from J, the gap between germline ends came to 8 bases. CDR3 size: 13 residues. The CDR3 sequence: CASGQAGANVLTF. The CDR3 nucleotides are TGTGCCAGTGGGCAGGCTGGGGCCAACGTCCTGACTTTC.

The chain couples TRBV5-6 to TRBJ2-3; 10 bases fit TRBD2. The trim removed 3 bases at V and 1 base at J, leaving 5 bases unmatched. The CDR3 is 16 residues long. The V gene's germline CDR1 is SGHDT and CDR2 YYEEEE. The CDR3 is CASSYPTSGGTDTQYF. The CDR3 DNA follows: TGTGCCAGCAGCTACCCAACTAGCGGGGGCACAGATACGCAGTATTTT. The full variable domain, its missing parts supplied by reference TRBV5-6 and TRBJ2-3, is DAGVTQSPTHLIKTRGQQVTLRCSPKSGHDTVSWYQQALGQGPQFIFQYYEEEERQRGNFPDRFSGHQFPNYSSELNVNALLLGDSALYLCASSYPTSGGTDTQYFGPGTRLTVL.

This clone was recorded only once. The chain recombines TRBV4-1 with TRBJ2-7; 15 bases line up with TRBD2. Trimming took 3 bases from V and 3 from J; bases not matched to a gene: 9. Germline lookup yields CDR1 MGHRA and CDR2 YSYEKL. CDR3 length equals 18 residues. CDR3 DNA sequence: TGCGCCAGCAGCCAGGCAGGACTAGCGGGGGGGCTGTTCTACGAGCAGTACTTC. This translates into CASSQAGLAGGLFYEQYF.

The chain recombines TRBV2 with TRBJ2-5; possibly TRBD1 for D (5 bases). Germline V gives CDR1 SNHLY, CDR2 FYNNEI. V lost 6 bases and J 0 bases, leaving 8 bases between the germline ends. The CDR3 loop spans 13 amino acids. In DNA form, the CDR3 reads TGTGCCAGCAGGGACAAGTACCAAGAGACCCAGTACTTC. This codes for CASRDKYQETQYF.

The chain is built from TRBV9 and TRBJ1-5, with a tentative D call TRBD1 (6 bases). The length of the CDR3 is 15 residues. Germline V gene data show CDR1 as SGDLS and CDR2 as YYNGEE. The ends were cut back, 3 bases at V and 7 bases at J, with 17 bases in the middle. Here the CDR3 reads CASSAGGGAEQPQHF. CDR3 DNA sequence: TGTGCCAGCAGCGCTGGTGGGGGGGCAGAGCAGCCCCAGCATTTT.

This clone has more than one count but fewer than ten. The chain links TRBV5-8 to TRBJ1-4; 10 positions match TRBD1. The CDR3 has 15 amino acids. Germline CDR1 reads SGHTS; CDR2 reads YDEGEE. V lost 5 bases to trimming and J lost 8 bases; unmatched junction nucleotides: 9. The DNA for the CDR3 is TGTGCCAGCAGGCCAAGACAGGGGGCCGCGGAAAAACTGTTTTTT. This gives the protein CASRPRQGAAEKLFF.

The genes are TRBV29-1 and TRBJ1-3; D call uncertain. Trimming shortened V by 0 bases and J by 9 bases, and 6 bases separated the two germline ends. Germline values: CDR1 SQVTM, CDR2 ANQGSEA. The CDR3 sequence is 11 residues long. Here the CDR3 reads CSVEEWGTIYF. Here the CDR3 DNA reads TGCAGCGTTGAAGAGTGGGGCACCATATATTTT.

The chain carries TRBV29-1 and TRBJ2-7, with 9 bases matching TRBD1. V lost 4 bases and J lost 0; bases outside the gene matches: 4. Per the germline V gene, CDR1 is SQVTM and CDR2 is ANQGSEA. The CDR3 has 14 residues. The CDR3 reads CSVGGTGSSYEQYF. CDR3 bases: TGCAGCGTTGGGGGGACAGGGAGCTCCTACGAGCAGTACTTC.

The gene calls are TRBV7-2 and TRBJ2-5, with a tentative D call TRBD1 (7 bases). Trimming took 5 bases from V and 5 from J, leaving 21 bases between them. In germline, CDR1 is SGHTA, CDR2 FQGNSA. The CDR3 sequence is 16 residues long. CDR3 coding DNA: TGTGCCAGCAGCCCAGGGGGGTCGGGGATAATGGAGACCCAGTACTTC. Protein: CASSPGGSGIMETQYF.

This sequence joins TRBV7-2 and TRBJ2-3, with 9 nucleotides matching TRBD1. CDR3 length equals 14 residues. Per the germline V gene, CDR1 is SGHTA and CDR2 is FQGNSA. V gave up 3 bases and J gave up 4 bases; unmatched junction bases: 2. The CDR3 loop is CASSLRQGADTQYF. The CDR3 DNA follows: TGTGCCAGCAGCTTGCGACAGGGGGCAGATACGCAGTATTTT.

As DNA, the CDR3 is TGTGCCACCAGTCACAGGGGCTTCGGTCAGCCCCAGCATTTT. Translated, it gives CATSHRGFGQPQHF. The chain joins TRBV24-1 to TRBJ1-5, with 7 bases aligning to TRBD1. V lost 6 bases, J lost 6 bases, and 7 bases stayed unmatched. The CDR3 loop spans 14 amino acids. The V gene's germline CDR1 is KGHDR and CDR2 SFDVKD.

The genes are TRBV5-1 and TRBJ1-1, with 7 bases fitting TRBD1. Germline assignment: CDR1 SGHRS and CDR2 YFSETQ. The CDR3 spans 13 residues. Trimming took 2 bases from V and 4 from J; bases not matched to a gene: 2. CDR3 sequence: CASSFSGGTEAFF. The CDR3 DNA is TGCGCCAGCAGCTTTTCAGGGGGCACTGAAGCTTTCTTT. Complete variable domain (other parts from reference TRBV5-1 and TRBJ1-1): KAGVTQTPRYLIKTRGQQVTLSCSPISGHRSVSWYQQTPGQGLQFLFEYFSETQRNKGNFPGRFSGRQFSNSRSEMNVSTLELGDSALYLCASSFSGGTEAFFGQGTRLTVV.

This clone was seen a single time. The chain joins TRBV24-1 to TRBJ1-5; D remains unclear. Germline V gene sequence: CDR1 KGHDR, CDR2 SFDVKD. Trimming took 3 bases from V and 0 from J, leaving 5 bases between them. This CDR3 comprises 14 residues. The CDR3 here is CATSDHSSNQPQHF. In DNA form, the CDR3 reads TGTGCCACCAGTGATCACAGTAGCAATCAGCCCCAGCATTTT.

The rearrangement uses TRBV4-3 and TRBJ1-1, with 8 nucleotides matching TRBD1. The CDR3 length is 14 residues. J gave up 12 bases and V 0 bases, and 9 bases lay outside the gene matches. Germline V gene lookup returns CDR1 LGHNA and CDR2 YSLEER. CDR3 nucleotide sequence: TGCGCCAGCAGCCAAGATGGGAACAGGGGGAGACCTTTCTTT. Protein sequence: CASSQDGNRGRPFF.

A single count supports this clone. The chain couples TRBV9 to TRBJ1-1; perhaps TRBD1 as D (5 bases). Trimming pared 3 bases from V and 1 base from J, leaving 10 bases between. The germline CDR1 and CDR2 sequences are SGDLS and YYNGEE. This CDR3 spans 14 amino acids. CDR3 in amino acids: CASSAGPRNTEAFF. CDR3 in DNA: TGTGCCAGCAGCGCGGGACCGCGGAACACTGAAGCTTTCTTT. The full variable domain, in which reference TRBV9 and TRBJ1-1 provide the parts outside the CDR3, is DSGVTQTPKHLITATGQRVTLRCSPRSGDLSVYWYQQSLDQGLQFLIQYYNGEERAKGNILERFSAQQFPDLHSELNLSSLELGDSALYFCASSAGPRNTEAFFGQGTRLTVV.

The rearrangement uses TRBV2 and TRBJ1-5; no clear D. Germline CDR1 and CDR2: SNHLY and FYNNEI. The CDR3 length is 14 residues. Trimming cost V 3 bases and J 5 bases, with 11 bases left between them. The CDR3 DNA reads as TGTGCCAGCAGTGATAAGAGGTCTGATCAGCCCCAGCATTTT. Amino acid sequence: CASSDKRSDQPQHF. Full variable domain (remainder filled in from reference TRBV2 and TRBJ1-5): EPEVTQTPSHQVTQMGQEVILRCVPISNHLYFYWYRQILGQKVEFLVSFYNNEISEKSEIFDDQFSVERPDGSNFTLKIRSTKLEDSAMYFCASSDKRSDQPQHFGDGTRLSIL.

The CDR3 protein is CASSLGSGGYTF. The CDR3 DNA follows: TGTGCCAGCAGTTTGGGTTCCGGTGGCTACACCTTC. The chain combines TRBV6-5 with TRBJ1-2; D remains unclear. The CDR3 spans 12 residues. Germline V gene lookup returns CDR1 MNHEY and CDR2 SVGAGI. The V end lost 4 bases, the J end lost 7 bases, and 10 bases lay between the germline ends.

The chain couples TRBV28 to TRBJ1-2, with 9 positions matching TRBD1. The CDR3 has 16 amino acids. Germline V lookup: CDR1 MDHEN, CDR2 SYDVKM. V shed 7 bases, J shed 0 bases, and the junction held 9 bases outside the gene matches. The CDR3 loop reads CASTRGQGLANYGYTF. The DNA for the CDR3 is TGTGCCAGCACCCGGGGACAGGGCCTAGCTAACTATGGCTACACCTTC.

The chain couples TRBV7-2 to TRBJ2-1; TRBD2 matches at 8 bases. The CDR3 runs 16 residues. The V and J ends lost 4 bases and 2 bases, in that order; junction bases with no gene match: 7. Germline lookup yields CDR1 SGHTA and CDR2 FQGNSA. The CDR3 region is CASSSAPGGPYNEQFF. CDR3 DNA: TGTGCCAGCAGCTCCGCTCCGGGGGGGCCCTACAATGAGCAGTTCTTC.

This chain uses TRBV9 with TRBJ2-1; TRBD2 might be the D (6 bases). Germline V gene sequence: CDR1 SGDLS, CDR2 YYNGEE. The CDR3 spans 18 residues. V lost 0 bases and J lost 8, with 24 bases in between. The CDR3 here is CASSVETARNRGWYEQFF. CDR3 DNA sequence: TGTGCCAGCAGCGTAGAAACTGCCAGAAACCGGGGGTGGTATGAGCAGTTCTTC.

This sequence joins TRBV7-9 and TRBJ2-3; no firm D call. The CDR3 covers 13 residues. Looked up from germline, CDR1 is SEHNR and CDR2 is FQNEAQ (reference sequence). The V end was cut by 1 base, the J end by 0 bases, with 2 bases between. In DNA, the CDR3 is TGTGCCAGCAGCTTAGGGAGCACAGATACGCAGTATTTT. Protein sequence: CASSLGSTDTQYF.

The genes are TRBV19 and TRBJ1-3; D may be TRBD1 (5 bases). The CDR3 is 13 residues long. Germline assignment: CDR1 LNHDA and CDR2 SQIVND (reference sequence). With 10 bases removed from V and 3 bases from J, the gap between germline ends came to 13 bases. The CDR3 DNA follows: TGTGCCACCCGGGGGGAAAGTGGAAACACCATATATTTT. This codes for CATRGESGNTIYF.

This clone has only one observation. V gene TRBV13 combines with J gene TRBJ1-1; D is uncertain. Germline V gives CDR1 PRHDT, CDR2 FYEKMQ (reference sequence). CDR3 length equals 15 residues. The V gene lost 4 bases and the J gene lost 1 base, with 13 bases spanning the gap. CDR3 region: CASSSDRAQNTEAFF. The CDR3 coding sequence is TGTGCCAGCAGCTCCGACCGGGCCCAGAACACTGAAGCTTTCTTT. Based on the CDR3 plus reference TRBV13 and TRBJ1-1, the full variable domain is AAGVIQSPRHLIKEKRETATLKCYPIPRHDTVYWYQQGPGQDPQFLISFYEKMQSDKGSIPDRFSAQQFSDYHSELNMSSLELGDSALYFCASSSDRAQNTEAFFGQGTRLTVV.

The V call is TRBV5-1, the J call TRBJ1-5; 7 nucleotides align to TRBD1. In germline, CDR1 is SGHRS, CDR2 YFSETQ. J gave up 6 bases and V 0 bases, and 3 bases lay outside the gene matches. There are 14 residues in the CDR3. The CDR3: CASSLGQGSQPQHF. In DNA, the CDR3 is TGCGCCAGCAGCTTGGGACAGGGAAGTCAGCCCCAGCATTTT.

CDR3 DNA sequence: TGTGCCAGCAGCCTAGGGATTCCCTACGAGCAGTACTTC. It encodes CASSLGIPYEQYF. This chain connects TRBV28 to TRBJ2-7; D unclear. CDR1 and CDR2 (germline): MDHEN, SYDVKM. This CDR3 has 13 amino acids. The V end lost 6 bases, the J end lost 2 bases, and 11 bases lay between the germline ends. The whole variable domain, filled in from reference TRBV28 and TRBJ2-7, reads DVKVTQSSRYLVKRTGEKVFLECVQDMDHENMFWYRQDPGLGLRLIYFSYDVKMKEKGDIPEGYSVSREKKERFSLILESASTNQTSMYLCASSLGIPYEQYFGPGTRLTVT.

This clone was found once. The chain links TRBV9 to TRBJ2-7, with D possibly TRBD2 on 6 matching bases. V was trimmed by 3 bases and J by 0 bases, leaving 22 bases between them. The CDR3 sequence is 18 residues long. Germline V gives CDR1 SGDLS, CDR2 YYNGEE. The CDR3 DNA reads as TGTGCCAGCAGCGGAGGGACTGGGAAGCGGACCCCCTCCTACGAGCAGTACTTC. Amino acid sequence: CASSGGTGKRTPSYEQYF.

CDR3 coding DNA: TGTGCCAGTAGTATAGAGGGCAGGAGCTCCTACAATGAGCAGTTCTTC. As protein: CASSIEGRSSYNEQFF. V is TRBV19 and J is TRBJ2-1; D not certain. This CDR3 has 16 residues. The ends were cut back, 0 bases at V and 0 bases at J, with 9 bases in the middle. Germline CDR1 LNHDA, CDR2 SQIVND (reference sequence).

Comment on this clone: One end of the junction varies from germline; a read error may be responsible. This chain links TRBV7-9 with TRBJ2-5; D could derive from TRBD1 or TRBD2 (6 bases each). The germline V gene has CDR1 SEHNR and CDR2 FQNEAQ (reference sequence). There are 15 residues in the CDR3. DNA for the CDR3: TGTGCCAGCAGTTTAGGTTGGGGGGCTTATGAGACCCAGTACTTC. It is translated as CASSLGWGAYETQYF. Together with reference TRBV7-9 and TRBJ2-5, the CDR3 gives the full variable domain: DTGVSQNPRHKITKRGQNVTFRCDPISEHNRLYWYRQTLGQGPEFLTYFQNEAQLEKSRLLSDRFSAERPKGSFSTLEIQRTEQGDSAMYLCASSLGWGAYETQYFGPGTRLLVL.

This chain joins TRBV6-2 or TRBV6-3 and TRBJ2-7; a weak D match, TRBD1 (6 bases). The CDR3 runs 15 residues. In germline, CDR1 is MNHEY, CDR2 SVGEGT. V shed 5 bases and J shed 0 bases, with 14 bases lying between them. The CDR3 bases are TGTGCCAGCAGTCCCAAGGGACACAGCTCCTACGAGCAGTACTTC. It is translated as CASSPKGHSSYEQYF.